Listed below are T cell receptor beta chains from one sample, sequenced in a study of brain T cells in children with intractable seizures. Libraries were prepared by immunoSEQ multiplex PCR; TCRdb keeps only in-frame clonotypes and omits some of them. In the table there are about 340,000 clones, 93% of which are singletons. Specimen: peripheral blood, collected less than 6 months after surgery. Receptors were obtained from a boy less than two years old with tuberous sclerosis and intractable seizures. Both conserved end residues are part of each CDR3. A D gene is named only where the DNA matches it firmly. The size entry is marked missing in some rows and otherwise reads once, few, many or a size class.

TRBV15,.,TRBJ1-2,once,CATSPGHSFGYTF,TGTGCCACCAGCCCTGGGCATAGCTTTGGCTACACCTTC
TRBV9,.,TRBJ1-6,.,CASSVGPRTNSPLHF,TGTGCCAGCAGCGTAGGTCCCAGGACCAATTCACCCCTCCACTTT
TRBV24-1,.,TRBJ2-1,.,CATSDSGGTDDNEQFF,TGTGCCACCAGTGATTCGGGGGGGACAGACGACAATGAGCAGTTCTTC
TRBV29-1,TRBD1,TRBJ1-2,.,CSVEDRGQGARGYTF,TGCAGCGTTGAAGATAGGGGACAGGGGGCTCGAGGCTACACCTTC
TRBV27,.,TRBJ1-1,.,CASSLMVNTEAFF,TGTGCCAGCAGTTTAATGGTGAACACTGAAGCTTTCTTT
TRBV19,.,TRBJ1-1,.,CASSIGELGTEAFF,TGTGCCAGTAGTATAGGTGAGCTGGGGACTGAAGCTTTCTTT
TRBV11-3,.,TRBJ2-7,once,CASSPQRAGISYEQYF,TGTGCCAGCAGCCCACAGCGGGCGGGGATATCCTACGAGCAGTACTTC
TRBV30,.,TRBJ2-5,.,CAWSRDTQETQYF,TGTGCCTGGAGTCGGGACACCCAAGAGACCCAGTACTTC
TRBV5-6,.,TRBJ1-6,.,CASSLTGRNNSPLHF,TGTGCCAGCAGCTTAACCGGACGGAATAATTCACCCCTCCACTTT
TRBV19,TRBD1,TRBJ1-4,.,CATQNRGENEKLFF,TGTGCCACCCAGAACAGGGGTGAAAATGAAAAACTGTTTTTT